The 2 T cell receptor beta chains given below trace back to one sample, sequenced in a study of post-analysis software for immune sequencing data. Study findings and constraints: Relative to controls, patients had about 5 TRBV segments at higher frequency, with TRBV5-6, TRBV5-1 and TRBV20-1 among these.

Prepared TCR beta cDNA libraries contained unique molecular identifiers. MiXCR was run by TCRdb on the PCR reads, yielding one entry per CDR3 protein. The sample consists of roughly 200,000 distinct CDR3 sequences, 29% of them appearing once. Which antigens these TCRs recognize remains unknown. Sequencing used blood. Receptor source: a girl under 18 with multiple sclerosis.

About this clonotype: One end of the junction is discordant with germline, which a read error may explain. The chain has TRBV12-3 or TRBV12-4 and TRBJ1-1, with D maybe TRBD1 (5 bases). The CDR3 is 17 amino acids. CDR3 bases: TGTGCCAACAGTTTAGTGGGGCCCGTCCGTTTACACGCTGAAGCTTTCTTT. This codes for CANSLVGPVRLHAEAFF.

Here the CDR3 DNA reads TGCAGTGCTAGAGGGGCGACACGGACAGGGCAGTCCTACAATGAGCAGTTCTTC. Its protein is CSARGATRTGQSYNEQFF. The chain employs TRBV20-1 and TRBJ2-1; 8 bases line up with TRBD1. The CDR3 covers 18 residues. The ends lost 1 base at V and 1 base at J; junction bases unmatched: 12. Germline CDR1 is DFQATT and CDR2 is SNEGSKA (reference sequence).